This T cell receptor beta chain is drawn from a study of blood T cell repertoires in COVID-19 (dated by TCRdb to the early 2020s). With regard to the full study: Samples from collaborators originated in the United States, Italy and Spain and spanned both the acute and convalescent phases of COVID-19. The material from the prospective study consisted of cDNA or gDNA derived from T cells, B-cell-depleted T cells, or PBMCs. Subjects who had been exposed to COVID-19, were actively infected with it, or had recovered from it provided the deeply sampled blood TCRbeta repertoires that made up the dataset. HLA class I and class II types, where available, came from metadata supplied by the sample provider rather than from assay-based typing. A freely available public database, intended as a resource for researchers studying the immune response to SARS-CoV-2, is where the repertoires were released. Nearly every sample came with metadata listing a de-identified subject ID, COVID-19 status, age in years and sex. The samples were drawn from the first 160 participants of the ongoing ImmuneRACE study and from some 1,300 subjects provided by 6 global collaborators. Beyond this particular receptor, the publication reports: How much clinical and demographic metadata was included differed by source and by participant, and the metadata was provided uncurated.

The immunoSEQ Assay, a bias-controlled multiplex PCR, was used to amplify TCRbeta CDR3 regions from genomic DNA. From the authors' description of their analysis: The number of nucleated cells in each sample was estimated by amplification of reference gene primers within the assay. To quantify the absolute abundance of each unique TCRbeta CDR3 rearrangement, sequence reads were collapsed and filtered. For each sample, productive Simpson clonality was calculated by taking the square root of Simpson's diversity index across productive rearrangements. The table was pulled from immuneACCESS by TCRdb, which kept in-frame rearrangements only. Such tables lose some clones; where checked, under half of the loss comes from unresolved V genes, and the rest has no known cause. That table furnishes V, J and clone size, whereas the DNA furnished D and trimming. The sample table lists about 190,000 clones, around 79% of them with a count of one. Over 10% of the sample goes to the ten largest clones.

To note about this clone: Which antigen it targets is not known. One base away there is no much larger clone; base qualities are not given.

Each collaborating institution followed its own protocols to collect whole blood in K2EDTA tubes. For TCRbeta analysis, collaborators shipped samples as frozen whole blood, isolated PBMCs, or DNA extracted from either of those sample types. The germline V gene gives CDR1 as SGDLS and CDR2 as YYNGEE. From the cysteine through the phenylalanine, the CDR3 covers 14 amino acids. CDR3 DNA only is kept here, 42 bases in frame from base 1. V is trimmed back by 4 bases and J by 2 bases, and the junction contains 6 bases that no gene match accounts for. This clonotype was sampled from a woman in her forties or fifties with acute or convalescent COVID-19. The sequenced sample was peripheral blood. The rearrangement combines TRBV9 with TRBJ2-7; 7 central nucleotides agree with TRBD1. The nucleotide sequence is given as TGTGCCAGCAGCCCTCGGGACAGCCCCTACGAGCAGTACTTC. The resulting protein is CASSPRDSPYEQYF.